Each of the 4 T cell receptor beta chains below was sequenced from the same sample in a study of CD8+ T cells in alopecia areata. The authors extracted RNA and reverse transcribed it into cDNA as the sequencing template. The method was immunoSEQ multiplex PCR; TCRdb's version includes in-frame clones alone and lacks a portion of them. The repertoire holds 150,000 or so clones, with roughly 44% as singletons. The sequenced sample consisted of CD4+ T cells sorted from blood. The receptors originated from a human donor with alopecia areata.

The V and J genes are TRBV7-9 and TRBJ2-7; TRBD1 matches 10 bases. The J segment lost 6 bases and the V segment lost 3 bases, leaving 5 bases of the junction unmatched. The CDR3 has 14 amino acids. In germline, CDR1 is SEHNR, CDR2 FQNEAQ (reference sequence). CDR3 sequence (DNA): TGTGCCAGCAGCTTTCACGGGACAGGGGCCGAGCAGTACTTC. Translation: CASSFHGTGAEQYF.

The V call is TRBV6-6, the J call TRBJ1-1; possible D gene TRBD1, 5 bases. The CDR3 spans 13 residues. Trimming took 7 bases from V and 3 from J, leaving 12 bases between them. The germline V gene has CDR1 MNHNY and CDR2 SVGAGI (reference sequence). CDR3 loop: CASIPRGDTEAFF. CDR3 coding DNA: TGTGCCAGCATCCCACGGGGGGACACTGAAGCTTTCTTT.

V usage is TRBV6-1 and J usage is TRBJ2-5; D ambiguous. This CDR3 is 15 amino acids long. From germline, CDR1 is MNHNS and CDR2 SASEGT. With 8 bases removed from V and 0 bases from J, the gap between germline ends came to 16 bases. The CDR3 is CASLMTTWYQETQYF. The CDR3 DNA reads as TGTGCCAGCCTTATGACCACCTGGTACCAAGAGACCCAGTACTTC.

The chain employs TRBV2 and TRBJ1-1; D remains unclear. V was cut by 2 bases and J by 0 bases, with 13 bases left in between. Germline-derived CDR1 and CDR2 are SNHLY and FYNNEI. This CDR3 contains 16 residues. The chain's CDR3 is CASSELEVLMNTEAFF. The CDR3 DNA sequence: TGTGCCAGCAGTGAATTGGAAGTTTTAATGAACACTGAAGCTTTCTTT.